Presented here are 8 T cell receptor beta chains from one specimen sequenced in a study of cytomegalovirus exposure and HLA in healthy donors. PCR was performed using 60 Vbeta and 13 Jbeta primers. TCRdb's table, derived via immunoSEQ multiplex PCR, lists solely in-frame clones and lacks some. The data contain under 300,000 clones, around 90% of them singletons. Source material: PBMCs. These receptors were collected from a girl aged 2-10 years in good health and CMV-seronegative.

The rearrangement joins TRBV27 to TRBJ1-1; D is unresolved. Germline CDR1 reads MNHEY; CDR2 reads SMNVEV (reference sequence). The CDR3 spans 13 residues. V lost 5 bases and J lost 5, with 12 bases in between. Here the CDR3 DNA reads TGTGCCAGCAGTGCTGGGTCGGGGACTGAAGCTTTCTTT. Its translation is CASSAGSGTEAFF.

This sequence joins TRBV7-8 and TRBJ2-4; 9 bases fit TRBD1. There are 12 residues in the CDR3. V shed 0 bases, J shed 16 bases, and the junction held 4 bases outside the gene matches. The germline CDR1 and CDR2 sequences are SGHVS and FQNEAQ. The chain's CDR3 is CASSLATGGRYF. The CDR3 coding sequence is TGTGCCAGCAGCTTAGCGACAGGGGGTCGATACTTC. The variable domain in full, with the rest retrieved from reference TRBV7-8 and TRBJ2-4, is GAGVSQSPRYKVAKRGQDVALRCDPISGHVSLFWYQQALGQGPEFLTYFQNEAQLDKSGLPSDRFFAERPEGSVSTLKIQRTQQEDSAVYLCASSLATGGRYFGAGTRLSVL.

The V call is TRBV6-4, the J call TRBJ2-7; D gene unclear. CDR1 and CDR2 from the germline V gene are MRHNA and SNTAGT. The CDR3 has 17 residues. Deletions cut 4 bases from V and 6 bases from J, with 25 bases between. CDR3 coding DNA: TGTGCCAGCAGTGGCGCCCGTATTTGGCTAGAGCCCTCCGAGCAGTACTTC. Encoded protein: CASSGARIWLEPSEQYF.

In DNA form, the CDR3 reads TGTGCCAGCAGTTACGCCCAGGGGGCCTGGAACGAGCAGTACTTC. This gives the protein CASSYAQGAWNEQYF. The chain is built from TRBV6-5 and TRBJ2-7, with 8 bases lining up with TRBD1. V shed 2 bases, J shed 5 bases, and the junction held 8 bases outside the gene matches. The CDR3 runs 15 residues. The germline V gene encodes CDR1 MNHEY and CDR2 SVGAGI.

The chain uses TRBV6-5 and TRBJ2-7, with D perhaps TRBD1 (6 bases). The CDR3 extends over 14 amino acids. V lost 2 bases and J lost 5, with 13 bases in between. Germline V gene lookup returns CDR1 MNHEY and CDR2 SVGAGI. The CDR3 coding sequence is TGTGCCAGCAGTTACCGAACAGGGCTGAACGAGCAGTACTTC. Its translation is CASSYRTGLNEQYF.

This chain uses TRBV4-1 with TRBJ2-3; D ambiguous. The CDR3 has 15 amino acids. Germline assignment: CDR1 MGHRA and CDR2 YSYEKL. V was cut by 1 base and J by 2 bases, with 10 bases left in between. The CDR3 nucleotides read TGCGCCAGCAGCCAAGTAAACACTATCACAGATACGCAGTATTTT. It translates to CASSQVNTITDTQYF.

This clone was detected a few times. The V and J genes are TRBV6-5 and TRBJ2-7; D is perhaps TRBD1 (6 bases). The CDR3 sequence is 14 residues long. With 4 bases removed from V and 3 bases from J, the gap between germline ends came to 13 bases. Germline values: CDR1 MNHEY, CDR2 SVGAGI. This CDR3 reads CASSLGIGGYEQYF. CDR3 in DNA: TGTGCCAGCAGTTTAGGGATAGGGGGCTACGAGCAGTACTTC.

The chain recombines TRBV7-6 with TRBJ2-5, with 10 bases that match TRBD2. V trimming: 0 bases; J trimming: 1 base; junction bases outside the gene matches: 11. Germline CDR1 and CDR2: SGHVS and FNYEAQ. The CDR3 spans 19 residues. The CDR3 loop reads CASSLAQKGSGGSQETQYF. CDR3 bases: TGTGCCAGCAGCTTAGCGCAAAAGGGTAGCGGGGGGTCCCAAGAGACCCAGTACTTC.